This T cell receptor beta chain was found in a study of blood T cell repertoires in COVID-19. Study background: Spain, Italy and the United States supplied samples that represented acute and convalescent COVID-19. The cDNA or gDNA used as material had been derived from T cells, B-cell-depleted T cells, or PBMCs.

The length of the CDR3 is 16 residues. CDR1 and CDR2 (germline): SGHTA, FQGNSA. V was pared by 1 base and J by 5 bases, with 6 bases of the junction left unmatched. In the authors' methods: How many nucleated cells were present was estimated from reference gene primer amplification. The repertoire was sequenced with immunoSEQ multiplex PCR; TCRdb's copy has only in-frame clones and lacks some. V, J and clone size are taken as reported in that table, and D and trimming were inferred from the DNA itself. Of some 180,000 clones listed, 75% to 90% are singletons. The TCR comes from a man between 60 and 75 years old with acute or convalescent COVID-19. Sequencing was done on a sample of peripheral blood. The genes are TRBV7-2 and TRBJ2-1; TRBD2 matches 9 bases. The CDR3 protein is CASSLVAGGPHNEQFF. The CDR3 region has the DNA TGTGCCAGCAGCTTAGTTGCGGGAGGGCCCCACAATGAGCAGTTCTTC.